Shown below are 3 T cell receptor beta chains from a single sample sequenced in a study of cytotoxic CD8 clonotypes in ibrutinib-treated CLL. Generated by immunoSEQ multiplex PCR, the TCRdb table keeps only in-frame clones and is missing some. The sample carries some 140,000 clones, roughly 80% recorded once. This specimen consisted of PBMCs, obtained after 24 months of ibrutinib treatment. The receptors originated from a human donor with chronic lymphocytic leukemia.

This clone was detected a few times. The chain links TRBV27 to TRBJ1-1; D ambiguous. Trimming left V 2 bases short and J 3 bases short, with 10 bases between. CDR3 length: 14 amino acids. CDR1 MNHEY and CDR2 SMNVEV come from the germline V gene (reference sequence). The CDR3 nucleotides are TGTGCCAGCAGTTTACGGGGTGGGTACACTGAAGCTTTCTTT. Protein product: CASSLRGGYTEAFF.

The chain links TRBV27 to TRBJ2-3; D not resolved. The CDR3 totals 12 residues. Trimming took 6 bases from V and 1 from J, leaving 5 bases between them. Germline CDR1 and CDR2: MNHEY and SMNVEV (reference sequence). In nucleotides, the CDR3 is TGTGCCAGCAGCCGCCGCACAGATACGCAGTATTTT. It specifies CASSRRTDTQYF.

This chain uses TRBV5-1 with TRBJ2-1, with D hard to call. V lost 0 bases, J lost 0 bases, and 10 bases lay in between. The germline CDR1 and CDR2 sequences are SGHRS and YFSETQ. The CDR3 is 16 amino acids. In DNA form, the CDR3 reads TGCGCCAGCAGCTTGGCCAGGCGGAGCTCCTACAATGAGCAGTTCTTC. Translated: CASSLARRSSYNEQFF.